This T cell receptor beta chain was found in a study of blood T cell repertoires in COVID-19. Study summary: COVID-19 samples, acute and convalescent, were from the United States, Italy and Spain.

Clones were read by immunoSEQ multiplex PCR, and TCRdb kept only the in-frame ones, dropping some. The repertoire holds over 90,000 clones, with approximately 86% as singletons. The CDR3 length is 14 residues. V lost 6 bases and J lost 3, with 12 bases in between. Germline V CDR1 and CDR2: MNHEY, SMNVEV (reference sequence). This clone came up once. Sequenced material: peripheral blood. This sequence was found in a man older than 75 with acute or convalescent COVID-19. The chain uses TRBV27 and TRBJ2-1; tentative D call: TRBD1 (5 bases). CDR3 protein: CASRSGQIYNEQFF. The CDR3 DNA reads as TGTGCCAGCAGGTCCGGACAAATCTACAATGAGCAGTTCTTC.